This TCR beta chain was sequenced for a study of blood T cell repertoires in COVID-19. The junction had 6 bases not matched to a gene; V was cut back by 5 bases and J by 4 bases. CDR1 is SGHNT and CDR2 is YENEEA in the germline V gene. The CDR3 has 15 amino acids. Study processing details: Estimated nucleated cell counts came from reference gene primer amplification. Measured with immunoSEQ multiplex PCR; TCRdb has only the in-frame clones, and not every one. For V, J and clone size, that table is used; D and trimming come from the DNA. The data contain 65,000 to 70,000 clones, roughly three quarters of them singletons.

The source of this sequence is a man in his 60s with acute or convalescent COVID-19. The sample was peripheral blood. The J gene is TRBJ2-1, the V gene TRBV11-3; 9 bases are shared with TRBD2. The CDR3 loop is CASSHGGGAYNEQFF. Written as DNA, the CDR3 is TGTGCCAGCAGCCACGGCGGGGGGGCGTACAATGAGCAGTTCTTC.